This T cell receptor (beta chain) emerged from a study of T-cell reconstitution after alpha-beta-depleted transplantation in children. TCRbeta library construction was performed incorporating unique molecular identifiers. TCRdb reprocessed the PCR reads via MiXCR and lists one record per CDR3 protein. The sample shows roughly 420,000 distinct CDR3 sequences, around 15% of them seen only once. Germline loops: CDR1 GTSNPN, CDR2 SVGIG (reference sequence). CDR3 length equals 16 residues. V was pared by 0 bases and J by 1 base, with 16 bases between. This clonotype was counted only a few times. V gene TRBV30 combines with J gene TRBJ2-7, with D perhaps TRBD2 (6 bases). This clonotype was sampled from a boy in the first two years of life who had a stem cell transplant for Wiskott-Aldrich syndrome, so the T cells may come from the graft donor. Sequences were derived from PBMCs, mostly from graft donor cells, sampled 360 days after TCRalphabeta/CD19-depleted stem cell transplant. The CDR3 sequence is CAWSVLTSWGSYEQYF. DNA for the CDR3: TGTGCCTGGAGTGTACTTACTAGCTGGGGGTCCTACGAGCAGTACTTC.